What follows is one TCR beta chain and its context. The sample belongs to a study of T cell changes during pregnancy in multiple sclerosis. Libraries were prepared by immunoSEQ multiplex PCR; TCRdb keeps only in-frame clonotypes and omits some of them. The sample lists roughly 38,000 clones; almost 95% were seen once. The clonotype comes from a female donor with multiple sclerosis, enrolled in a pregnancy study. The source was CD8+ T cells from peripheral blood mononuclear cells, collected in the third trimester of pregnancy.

CDR3 coding DNA: TGTGCCACCAGACTGACTCCGACAGGAGACACTGAAGCTTTCTTT. Translated: CATRLTPTGDTEAFF. The V and J genes are TRBV15 and TRBJ1-1; D might be TRBD1 (6 bases). The length of the CDR3 is 15 residues. V was pared by 6 bases and J by 3 bases, with 17 bases between. Germline assignment: CDR1 LNHNV and CDR2 YYDKDF (reference sequence).